This T cell receptor beta chain was recorded in a study of T cells in Graves' hyperthyroidism and ophthalmopathy. This CDR3 spans 14 amino acids. Germline CDR1 reads SNHLY; CDR2 reads FYNNEI. Unmatched junction bases numbered 4, after V lost 6 bases and J lost 1 base. The CDR3 regions of TCR beta were amplified from RNA transcripts. In the first-round RT-PCR of the TCR CDR3, the HTBI primer set was used. MiXCR was run by TCRdb on the multiplex PCR reads, yielding one entry per CDR3 protein. The repertoire holds more than 550,000 distinct CDR3 sequences, with about 45% as singletons. The origin of this receptor is an adult man with Graves' disease, either hyperthyroidism or ophthalmopathy (not recorded which). The rearrangement joins TRBV2 to TRBJ1-1, with 8 nucleotides matching TRBD1. Sequenced: peripheral blood or thyroid tissue (not recorded which). The CDR3 region has the DNA TGTGCCAGCAGGGGGACAGGCCCGAACACTGAAGCTTTCTTT. Translation gives CASRGTGPNTEAFF.